This TCR beta chain was observed in a study of control samples from healthy donors and cancer patients. Notes on this clone: Distinct nucleotide sequences in the sample also encode this CDR3.

This CDR3 is 13 amino acids long. Per the germline V gene, CDR1 is WSHSY and CDR2 is SAAADI. V lost 4 bases to trimming and J lost 5 bases; unmatched junction nucleotides: 4. Assay: immunoSEQ multiplex PCR; the TCRdb copy retains only in-frame clones and omits some. The table for this sample gives roughly 190,000 clones. The chain carries TRBV10-2 and TRBJ1-1, with 7 bases aligning to TRBD1. The TCR was taken from a woman aged 25 to 39 in good health. Sequenced: blood. This chain's CDR3 is CASSVSGGTEAFF. CDR3 DNA sequence: TGCGCCAGCAGTGTGTCAGGGGGGACTGAAGCTTTCTTT.